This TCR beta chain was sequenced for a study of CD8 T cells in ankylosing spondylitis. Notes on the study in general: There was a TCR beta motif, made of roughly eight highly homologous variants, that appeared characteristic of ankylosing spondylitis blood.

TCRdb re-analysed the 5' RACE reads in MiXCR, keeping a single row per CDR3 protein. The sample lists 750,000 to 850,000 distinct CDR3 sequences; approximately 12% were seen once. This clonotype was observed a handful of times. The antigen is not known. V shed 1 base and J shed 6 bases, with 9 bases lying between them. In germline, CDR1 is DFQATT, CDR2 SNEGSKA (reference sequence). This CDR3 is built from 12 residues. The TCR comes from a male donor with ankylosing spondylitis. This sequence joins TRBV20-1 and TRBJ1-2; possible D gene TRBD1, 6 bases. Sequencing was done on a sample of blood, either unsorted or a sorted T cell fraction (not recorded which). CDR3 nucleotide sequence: TGCAGTGCTAGAGGGGACATGCATGGCTACACCTTC. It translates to CSARGDMHGYTF.